The rows below give T cell receptor beta chains drawn from one sample of a study of regulatory T cells in long-lasting Graves disease. TCRdb re-called the multiplex PCR reads with MiXCR, one entry per CDR3 protein. The repertoire holds 450,000 or so distinct CDR3 sequences, about 20% seen once, with over 7.5% in the top ten. Material: peripheral blood mononuclear cells (PBMCs), obtained when the disease was refractory, from a patient treated with antithyroid drugs. These receptors all stem from a female donor with Graves disease. The CDR3 runs from the conserved cysteine through the conserved F or W. Each record gives: J gene, D gene, clone size, CDR3 length, V gene, CDR3 protein, CDR3 DNA. D genes are given only for firm matches. Part of the rows lack a size; the others show once, few, many or a class for expanded clones.

TRBJ1-4,.,.,18,TRBV5-1,CASSRGGGSAPTNEKLFF,TGCGCCAGCAGCCGAGGAGGGGGGAGCGCTCCAACTAATGAAAAACTGTTTTTT
TRBJ2-7,TRBD1,few,14,TRBV12-3/TRBV12-4,CASSPGQVLEEQYF,TGTGCCAGCAGCCCCGGACAGGTGCTCGAGGAGCAGTACTTC
TRBJ2-7,TRBD2,.,15,TRBV11-2,CASSNEAGVKVEQYF,TGTGCCAGCAGCAACGAGGCGGGAGTGAAGGTCGAGCAGTACTTC
TRBJ2-7,.,.,15,TRBV27,CASSLSSQANYEQYF,TGTGCCAGCAGTTTATCGTCCCAGGCCAACTACGAGCAGTACTTC
TRBJ2-7,TRBD1,.,15,TRBV13,CASSSHRDRVYEQYF,TGTGCCAGCAGCTCTCACCGGGACAGAGTCTACGAGCAGTACTTC
TRBJ2-7,TRBD2,few,17,TRBV27,CASSFVWVSGRSDEQYF,TGTGCCAGCAGTTTTGTATGGGTAAGCGGGAGAAGTGACGAGCAGTACTTC
TRBJ2-7,TRBD1,few,16,TRBV6-1,CASSAEPGTGTYEQYF,TGTGCCAGCAGTGCAGAACCCGGGACAGGGACTTACGAGCAGTACTTC
TRBJ2-5,.,.,12,TRBV20-1,CSARIREETQYF,TGCAGTGCTAGGATAAGAGAAGAGACCCAGTACTTC
TRBJ2-5,.,many,15,TRBV28,CASSPHRGGEETQYF,TGTGCCAGCAGTCCCCACAGGGGAGGGGAAGAGACCCAGTACTTC
TRBJ2-5,TRBD1,many,15,TRBV28,CASSLTHRGEETQYF,TGTGCCAGCAGTTTAACCCACAGGGGAGAAGAGACCCAGTACTTC
TRBJ2-1,TRBD1,.,15,TRBV14,CASSQGDRVNNEQFF,TGTGCCAGCAGCCAAGGGGACAGGGTGAACAATGAGCAGTTCTTC
TRBJ2-7,TRBD1,few,14,TRBV20-1,CSALDRGSFHEQYF,TGCAGTGCACTGGACAGGGGATCTTTCCACGAGCAGTACTTC
TRBJ2-3,.,.,15,TRBV28,CASSLTAASTDTQYF,TGTGCCAGCAGTTTAACGGCAGCAAGCACAGATACGCAGTATTTT
TRBJ1-5,.,.,16,TRBV24-1,CATSDSRWFLNQPRHF,TGTGCCACCAGTGACAGCCGCTGGTTCCTCAATCAGCCCCGGCATTTT
TRBJ1-6,.,.,14,TRBV5-5,CASSQVFGGSPLHF,TGTGCCAGCAGCCAAGTATTTGGCGGTTCACCCCTCCACTTT
TRBJ2-7,.,.,15,TRBV14,CASSQGYGDSYEQYF,TGTGCCAGCAGCCAAGGTTACGGGGACTCCTACGAGCAGTACTTC
TRBJ2-7,TRBD1,many,12,TRBV2,CASRRQGPEQYF,TGTGCCAGCAGAAGACAGGGACCCGAGCAGTACTTC
TRBJ2-7,TRBD1,many,14,TRBV25-1,CASRKGAYPYEQYF,TGTGCCAGCAGGAAGGGGGCATATCCCTACGAGCAGTACTTC
TRBJ1-1,.,.,14,TRBV3-1,CASSGVAGVGEAFF,TGTGCCAGCAGCGGGGTAGCCGGTGTGGGTGAAGCTTTCTTT
TRBJ2-2,.,.,11,TRBV18,CASSVREELFF,TGTGCCAGCTCCGTGCGGGAGGAGCTGTTTTTT
TRBJ2-7,TRBD2,many,15,TRBV2,CASRRLADLYYEQYF,TGTGCCAGCAGGAGACTAGCGGACCTGTATTACGAGCAGTACTTC
TRBJ1-2,.,many,13,TRBV27,CASSPSGHFGYTF,TGTGCCAGCAGTCCTTCGGGACATTTTGGCTACACCTTC
TRBJ2-1,.,few,15,TRBV5-1,CASSLDLISYNEQFF,TGCGCCAGCAGCTTGGACTTGATCTCCTACAATGAGCAGTTCTTC
TRBJ2-5,TRBD2,.,16,TRBV4-3,CASSHGLAGGVETQYF,TGCGCCAGCAGCCACGGACTAGCGGGAGGGGTGGAGACCCAGTACTTC
TRBJ1-2,.,many,16,TRBV5-1,CASSLEWPTANYGYTF,TGCGCCAGCAGCTTGGAGTGGCCAACTGCTAACTATGGCTACACCTTC
TRBJ2-1,TRBD2,.,15,TRBV28,CASSLGLATYNEQFF,TGTGCCAGCAGTCTCGGACTAGCGACATACAATGAGCAGTTCTTC
TRBJ1-2,.,.,12,TRBV2,CASSRDLAPYTF,TGTGCCAGCAGCCGGGACCTCGCCCCCTACACCTTC
TRBJ1-2,.,many,13,TRBV27,CASSFRHNYGYTF,TGTGCCAGCAGTTTCCGACACAACTATGGCTACACCTTC
TRBJ2-1,TRBD2,many,17,TRBV28,CASRPSSSAGGYNEQFF,TGTGCCAGCAGACCCTCCTCCTCGGCGGGAGGATACAATGAGCAGTTCTTC
TRBJ1-1,TRBD1,.,17,TRBV19,CASSIEGRGKDCTEAFF,TGTGCCAGTAGTATAGAGGGCAGGGGGAAAGATTGCACTGAAGCTTTCTTT
TRBJ2-7,TRBD1,few,15,TRBV19,CASSRGQVGSYEQYF,TGTGCCAGTAGTAGAGGACAGGTTGGCTCCTACGAGCAGTACTTC